The 32 T cell receptor beta chains below were found in one sample sequenced in a study of T cells after posttransplantation cyclophosphamide (TCRdb year 2016). The library was obtained by the immunoSEQ multiplex PCR assay. In its TCRdb copy, this immuneACCESS table keeps in-frame sequences only and misses some clones. Where compared with another copy, unresolved V genes explain less than half of these, and the others have no known cause. This sample holds tens of thousands of clones in total, without any singletons. The ten largest clones represent around 1.4% of the sample. Sequencing input: PBMCs. Receptor source: a man aged 50 or older in good health, CMV-negative, and a related stem cell transplant donor.

This clone was recorded at least ten times. The chain has TRBV4-1 and TRBJ2-1; 7 nucleotides line up with TRBD2. This CDR3 is 12 amino acids long. CDR1 and CDR2 (germline): MGHRA, YSYEKL. After removal of 2 bases from V and 12 bases from J, the junction contained 4 bases not matched to a gene. The CDR3 region is CASSQLRGGQFF. The CDR3 DNA is TGCGCCAGCAGCCAACTACGCGGGGGGCAGTTCTTC.

In this sample, this clone turned up many times. The V and J genes are TRBV7-3 and TRBJ1-1; D may be TRBD1 (6 bases). Germline CDR1 is SGHTA and CDR2 is FQGTGA. Trimming stripped 4 bases from V and 3 bases from J, with 9 bases between. The CDR3 contains 13 residues. This CDR3 is CASSSGVDTEAFF. The CDR3 DNA sequence: TGTGCCAGCAGCTCAGGGGTGGACACTGAAGCTTTCTTT.

The table lists this clone with many counts. The genes are TRBV19 and TRBJ1-2; 8 positions match TRBD1. After removal of 2 bases from V and 2 bases from J, the junction contained 7 bases not matched to a gene. The CDR3 runs to 16 residues. Germline loops: CDR1 LNHDA, CDR2 SQIVND (reference sequence). CDR3 nucleotides: TGTGCCAGTAGTATACGTCGACAGGGGAAGAACTATGGCTACACCTTC. Protein sequence: CASSIRRQGKNYGYTF.

This clone was seen repeatedly, ten times or more. The chain uses TRBV6-1 and TRBJ2-5, with D maybe TRBD2 (7 bases). Germline CDR1 reads MNHNS; CDR2 reads SASEGT. This CDR3 comprises 16 residues. V dropped 1 base and J dropped 5 bases, with 17 bases sitting between them. The CDR3 sequence: CASSEGWGGGRETQYF. Written as DNA, the CDR3 is TGTGCCAGCAGTGAAGGATGGGGAGGGGGTAGGGAGACCCAGTACTTC.

The table lists this clone with many counts. V and J are TRBV28 and TRBJ1-2; maybe TRBD1 (6 bases). V was shortened by 7 bases and J by 3 bases, with 15 bases between the two germline ends. In germline, CDR1 is MDHEN, CDR2 SYDVKM. This CDR3 spans 14 amino acids. CDR3 in DNA: TGTGCCAGCAAGGGAGGGGGGGATGACTATGGCTACACCTTC. This gives the protein CASKGGGDDYGYTF.

The table lists this clone with many counts. J is TRBJ2-1 and V is TRBV25-1; TRBD1 matches 8 bases. The germline CDR1 and CDR2 sequences are MGHDK and SYGVNS. V shed 6 bases, J shed 0 bases, and the junction held 1 base outside the gene matches. This CDR3 region has 14 residues. CDR3 protein: CASSDRGSYNEQFF. The CDR3 nucleotides read TGTGCCAGCAGCGACAGGGGCTCCTACAATGAGCAGTTCTTC.

This clone was found many times. The chain recombines TRBV9 with TRBJ1-5; TRBD1 aligns across 10 bases. Germline V gene data show CDR1 as SGDLS and CDR2 as YYNGEE. The V and J ends lost 2 bases and 4 bases, in that order; junction bases with no gene match: 3. The CDR3 has 15 amino acids. The CDR3 is CASSVGQGGNQPQHF. The CDR3 region has the DNA TGTGCCAGCAGCGTCGGACAGGGGGGTAATCAGCCCCAGCATTTT.

This clone was counted at least ten times. The rearrangement uses TRBV27 and TRBJ1-5, with a tentative D call TRBD1 (5 bases). Germline V CDR1 and CDR2: MNHEY, SMNVEV (reference sequence). Trimming took 6 bases from V and 1 from J, leaving 19 bases between them. This CDR3 spans 17 amino acids. CDR3 sequence (DNA): TGTGCCAGCAGCCCGTGGGGCCCACCCTTCAGCAATCAGCCCCAGCATTTT. It is translated as CASSPWGPPFSNQPQHF.

Many counts were recorded for this clone. Other DNA sequences in this sample translate to the same CDR3. The chain has TRBV19 and TRBJ2-6; perhaps TRBD2 as D (6 bases). CDR3 length: 16 amino acids. CDR1 and CDR2 (germline): LNHDA, SQIVND (reference sequence). V lost 7 bases to trimming and J lost 4 bases, with 17 bases between them. CDR3 sequence (DNA): TGTGCCAGTAATGGGTGGAGGGCGACCGGGGCCAACGTCCTGACTTTC. It specifies CASNGWRATGANVLTF.

By sample share, this clone is medium-sized. J is TRBJ1-2 and V is TRBV29-1; maybe TRBD1 (5 bases). CDR3 length: 14 amino acids. V was shortened by 2 bases and J by 6 bases, with 16 bases between the two germline ends. Germline V gene data show CDR1 as SQVTM and CDR2 as ANQGSEA. The CDR3 bases are TGCAGCGTTGAAAGTGTCAGGGTATCCAATGGCTACACCTTC. Encoded protein: CSVESVRVSNGYTF.

There are many counts of this clone. The chain carries TRBV6-6 and TRBJ1-1; 11 bases are shared with TRBD1. This CDR3 is built from 16 residues. The trim removed 6 bases at V and 5 bases at J, leaving 11 bases unmatched. Germline assignment: CDR1 MNHNY and CDR2 SVGAGI (reference sequence). The CDR3 region has the DNA TGTGCCAGCAGAACCCTGGGGACAGGGGGGGCTACTGAAGCTTTCTTT. Amino acids: CASRTLGTGGATEAFF.

This clone came up many times. The chain carries TRBV5-1 and TRBJ1-2; D remains ambiguous. Trimming shortened V by 0 bases and J by 5 bases, and 14 bases separated the two germline ends. Germline CDR1 SGHRS, CDR2 YFSETQ. This CDR3 region has 15 residues. This CDR3 reads CASSLGPVEVYGYTF. The CDR3 DNA sequence: TGCGCCAGCAGCTTGGGTCCAGTGGAGGTTTATGGCTACACCTTC. Using reference TRBV5-1 and TRBJ1-2 for the parts outside the CDR3, the full variable domain is KAGVTQTPRYLIKTRGQQVTLSCSPISGHRSVSWYQQTPGQGLQFLFEYFSETQRNKGNFPGRFSGRQFSNSRSEMNVSTLELGDSALYLCASSLGPVEVYGYTFGSGTRLTVV.

Ten or more counts support this clone. The V and J genes are TRBV30 and TRBJ1-5, with a tentative D call TRBD1 (5 bases). The germline V gene has CDR1 GTSNPN and CDR2 SVGIG (reference sequence). Trimming stripped 5 bases from V and 3 bases from J, with 8 bases between. This CDR3 region has 12 residues. CDR3 bases: TGTGCCTGGTCGGACACCAATCAGCCCCAGCATTTT. It encodes CAWSDTNQPQHF.

This clone was seen at least ten times. The V gene is TRBV5-1, the J gene TRBJ1-4, with D tentatively TRBD1 (5 bases). The length of the CDR3 is 15 residues. Germline V CDR1 and CDR2: SGHRS, YFSETQ. V lost 0 bases and J lost 5, with 11 bases in between. The CDR3 DNA follows: TGCGCCAGCAGCTTGGTCGGGACTGAGAATGAAAAACTGTTTTTT. Its translation is CASSLVGTENEKLFF.

This clone was seen at least ten times. The chain is built from TRBV5-1 and TRBJ2-2, with TRBD2 matching over 11 bases. This CDR3 has 20 amino acids. Germline values: CDR1 SGHRS, CDR2 YFSETQ. V dropped 1 base and J dropped 6; count of bases not matched to a gene: 17. The CDR3 spells CASSLIAVSSSGRAAGELFF. The CDR3 region has the DNA TGCGCCAGCAGCTTGATAGCGGTTTCCAGTAGCGGGAGGGCCGCCGGGGAGCTGTTTTTT.

This clone was observed many times. CDR3 DNA sequence: TGTGCCAGCAGCTTAGATCCGGTAACGAAACGGAGGTACGAGCAGTACTTC. This translates into CASSLDPVTKRRYEQYF. The chain links TRBV7-7 to TRBJ2-7; possibly TRBD2 for D (5 bases). V dropped 1 base and J dropped 4 bases, with 20 bases sitting between them. Germline V gene lookup returns CDR1 SSHAT and CDR2 FNYEAQ (reference sequence). This CDR3 spans 17 amino acids.

The chain employs TRBV6-6 and TRBJ1-6; D unclear. V lost 0 bases and J 8 bases, leaving 5 bases between the germline ends. Per the germline V gene, CDR1 is MNHNY and CDR2 is SVGAGI (reference sequence). The CDR3 covers 13 residues. CDR3 sequence reads: CASSYSEDSPLHF. CDR3 DNA sequence: TGTGCCAGCAGTTACTCTGAGGATTCACCCCTCCACTTT.

This clone was detected ten times or more. The gene calls are TRBV19 and TRBJ1-1; tentatively, D is TRBD1 (6 bases). The CDR3 is made up of 14 amino acids. Germline CDR1 reads LNHDA; CDR2 reads SQIVND (reference sequence). Trimming pared 7 bases from V and 1 base from J, leaving 13 bases between. CDR3 coding DNA: TGTGCCAGTAACCGGGGGGACACGAACACTGAAGCTTTCTTT. It translates to CASNRGDTNTEAFF.

In this sample, this clone turned up many times. V is TRBV5-1 and J is TRBJ2-3; perhaps TRBD2 as D (6 bases). The CDR3 is 13 residues long. V was clipped by 5 bases and J by 6 bases, with 13 bases between them. Germline lookup yields CDR1 SGHRS and CDR2 YFSETQ. CDR3 nucleotides: TGCGCCAGCAGTCGGGGACTGCTTGATACGCAGTATTTT. It codes for CASSRGLLDTQYF.

The table lists this clone with many counts. The genes are TRBV28 and TRBJ1-2; a weak D match, TRBD1 (5 bases). This CDR3 is built from 13 residues. V dropped 8 bases and J dropped 6 bases, with 16 bases sitting between them. CDR1 and CDR2 (germline): MDHEN, SYDVKM. CDR3 in amino acids: CASEDMVGNGYTF. In DNA, the CDR3 is TGTGCCAGCGAGGACATGGTTGGTAATGGCTACACCTTC.

In this sample, this clone turned up many times. CDR3 bases: TGCAGTGCTAGACCAGTGGAGACCCAGTACTTC. Translation: CSARPVETQYF. The chain is built from TRBV20-1 and TRBJ2-5; no clear D gene. Germline V lookup: CDR1 DFQATT, CDR2 SNEGSKA (reference sequence). Between the trimmed V and J ends, which lost 2 bases and 5 bases, there was a span of 6 bases. The CDR3 extends over 11 amino acids.

This clone was detected many times. The gene calls are TRBV11-2 and TRBJ2-7; 7 bases map to TRBD2. The CDR3 spans 17 residues. The germline V gene encodes CDR1 SGHAT and CDR2 FQNNGV. V gave up 6 bases and J gave up 5 bases; unmatched junction bases: 19. The CDR3 region has the DNA TGTGCCAGCAGACTAACGGGAGGCATGGGGTTGGGGGACGAGCAGTACTTC. Its protein is CASRLTGGMGLGDEQYF.

Ten or more counts support this clone. This chain links TRBV29-1 with TRBJ1-5, with 8 bases aligning to TRBD1. CDR3 size: 13 residues. V shed 6 bases, J shed 2 bases, and the junction held 3 bases outside the gene matches. CDR1 is SQVTM and CDR2 is ANQGSEA in the germline V gene. For the CDR3, the DNA is TGCAGCGTACAGGGGGGGGGCAATCAGCCCCAGCATTTT. Translated, it gives CSVQGGGNQPQHF.

In its sample, this clone was seen many times. The rearrangement uses TRBV2 and TRBJ2-7; 9 nucleotides match TRBD1. The CDR3 spans 14 residues. Germline V gene data show CDR1 as SNHLY and CDR2 as FYNNEI. Unmatched junction bases numbered 7, after V lost 3 bases and J lost 7 bases. The CDR3 reads CASSDRGQGGEQYF. The CDR3 DNA sequence: TGTGCCAGCAGTGATCGGGGACAGGGAGGGGAGCAGTACTTC.

This clone was observed at least ten times. The V gene is TRBV30, the J gene TRBJ2-5, with 10 bases matching TRBD1. Germline CDR1 is GTSNPN and CDR2 is SVGIG (reference sequence). The CDR3 spans 19 residues. With 4 bases clipped from V and 4 bases from J, the junction kept 21 bases outside the gene matches. Here the CDR3 reads CAWTDWDRGRISGGETQYF. For the CDR3, the DNA is TGTGCCTGGACCGATTGGGACAGGGGTCGGATTAGCGGAGGAGAGACCCAGTACTTC.

The sample holds many counts of this clone. The V call is TRBV12-1, the J call TRBJ2-1; the table's D call, TRBD2, has no DNA check behind it. TRBV12-1 is listed as a pseudogene. This CDR3 is built from 16 residues. This chain's CDR3 is CASSLLTSGSGNEQFF. As DNA, the CDR3 is TGTGCCAGCAGCTTACTGACTAGCGGATCGGGCAATGAGCAGTTCTTC.

This clone appeared many times. J is TRBJ2-1 and V is TRBV2; 10 nucleotides match TRBD2. This CDR3 is 14 amino acids long. Germline V gene sequence: CDR1 SNHLY, CDR2 FYNNEI. Trimming removed 7 bases from V and 3 bases from J; junction bases left unmatched: 3. The CDR3 is CASNLAGGYNEQFF. The CDR3 DNA reads as TGTGCCAGCAACTTAGCGGGAGGCTACAATGAGCAGTTCTTC.

This clone has a count of ten or more. This chain connects TRBV11-2 to TRBJ2-2; weak D call: TRBD1 (5 bases). Trimming stripped 5 bases from V and 4 bases from J, with 20 bases between. The CDR3 is made up of 17 amino acids. Germline CDR1 reads SGHAT; CDR2 reads FQNNGV. The CDR3 sequence: CASSPTGHPRLTGELFF. The CDR3 bases are TGTGCCAGCAGCCCTACCGGACACCCCCGTCTCACCGGGGAGCTGTTTTTT.

This clone has at least ten counts. The CDR3 reads CASSPLKQGDTEAFF. In nucleotides, the CDR3 is TGCGCCAGCAGCCCCTTAAAGCAGGGGGACACTGAAGCTTTCTTT. The chain couples TRBV4-1 to TRBJ1-1; 7 bases agree with TRBD1. V lost 4 bases and J lost 3; bases outside the gene matches: 8. The CDR3 length is 15 residues. Germline V gene lookup returns CDR1 MGHRA and CDR2 YSYEKL.

This clone was counted many times. The V and J genes are TRBV7-9 and TRBJ2-1; 8 bases are shared with TRBD2. V lost 7 bases, J lost 7 bases, and 12 bases stayed unmatched. Germline CDR1 SEHNR, CDR2 FQNEAQ (reference sequence). The CDR3 runs to 15 residues. The CDR3: CASTTRSGGRNEQFF. For the CDR3, the DNA is TGTGCCAGCACCACAAGGAGCGGGGGTAGGAATGAGCAGTTCTTC.

The CDR3 reads CSVVTGESSYEQYF. The CDR3 DNA reads TGCAGCGTTGTAACGGGGGAGAGCTCCTACGAGCAGTACTTC. The chain links TRBV29-1 to TRBJ2-5; tentatively, D is TRBD2 (6 bases). The end of the DNA is better explained by TRBJ2-7, so the J call may be wrong. The CDR3 extends over 14 amino acids. Germline V gene lookup returns CDR1 SQVTM and CDR2 ANQGSEA.

This clone was seen at least ten times. The chain is built from TRBV4-1 and TRBJ2-7; 9 bases fit TRBD1. V lost 1 base and J lost 5; bases outside the gene matches: 3. The germline CDR1 and CDR2 sequences are MGHRA and YSYEKL. This CDR3 comprises 14 residues. CDR3 region: CASSQVTGGNEQYF. CDR3 sequence (DNA): TGCGCCAGCAGCCAAGTGACAGGGGGTAACGAGCAGTACTTC.